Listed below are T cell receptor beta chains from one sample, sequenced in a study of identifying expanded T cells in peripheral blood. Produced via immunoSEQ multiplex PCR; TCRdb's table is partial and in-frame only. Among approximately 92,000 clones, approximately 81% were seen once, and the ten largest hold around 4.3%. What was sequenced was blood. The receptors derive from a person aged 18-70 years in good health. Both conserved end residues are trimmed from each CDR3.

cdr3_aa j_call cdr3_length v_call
ASSSFKQGARGYT TRBJ1-2 13 TRBV7-9
ASSLGQGEGYT TRBJ1-2 11 TRBV7-2
ASSEYQGAGTEAF TRBJ1-1 13 TRBV25-1
ASSLGGGNYGYT TRBJ1-2 12 TRBV7-9
ASSSGKGWDTEAF TRBJ1-1 13 TRBV6-6
ASSSQVQETQY TRBJ2-5 11 TRBV13
ASSGDGTEAF TRBJ1-1 10 TRBV7-9
ASSLSMTRGNEKLF TRBJ1-4 14 TRBV5-1
ASSSSNVGGYT TRBJ1-2 11 TRBV7-2
ASSPKGTGNSPLH TRBJ1-6 13 TRBV5-1
ASSVGIRPSTDSGNTIY TRBJ1-3 17 TRBV9